This record looks at one T cell receptor beta chain sequence and its context. Cohorts were determined from participant-reported clinical history. Profiling relied on immunoSEQ multiplex PCR, and the TCRdb table lists in-frame clones only, not all of them. The data show fewer than 350,000 clones, around 89% seen once. The data originate from a study of blood T cell repertoires in COVID-19. The sequence came from a woman in her late teens or twenties with acute COVID-19. The sample was PBMCs or T cells enriched from blood (not recorded which).

CDR3 sequence: CASSLFGRVGTEAFF. The CDR3 region has the DNA TGTGCCAGCAGTTTATTTGGCCGGGTGGGTACTGAAGCTTTCTTT. This chain uses TRBV27 with TRBJ1-1; unclear D gene. CDR1 and CDR2 (germline): MNHEY, SMNVEV (reference sequence). Trimming left V 1 base short and J 5 bases short, with 14 bases between. CDR3 length equals 15 residues.